These 31 T cell receptor beta chains originate from one sample sequenced in a study of cytomegalovirus exposure and HLA in healthy donors. 13 Jbeta primers and 60 Vbeta primers were used for the PCR. Method: immunoSEQ multiplex PCR; TCRdb's copy keeps in-frame clones and lacks some. The sample lists about 110,000 clones, around three quarters occurring once. Input material: PBMCs. Source of these receptors: a woman aged 25 to 39 in good health and CMV-seronegative.

The chain joins TRBV18 to TRBJ2-7; tentatively, D is TRBD2 (5 bases). V was trimmed by 2 bases and J by 2 bases, leaving 10 bases between them. The germline V gene encodes CDR1 KGHSH and CDR2 LQKENI. The CDR3 sequence is 14 residues long. The CDR3 protein is CASSPDGDPYEQYF. CDR3 nucleotides: TGTGCCAGCTCACCAGACGGGGATCCCTACGAGCAGTACTTC.

This chain connects TRBV5-6 to TRBJ2-1; no definite D call. Germline assignment: CDR1 SGHDT and CDR2 YYEEEE. The CDR3 is made up of 12 amino acids. V shed 0 bases and J shed 9 bases, with 7 bases lying between them. In nucleotides, the CDR3 is TGTGCCAGCAGCTTGGGCCTCGGTGAGCAGTTCTTC. The encoded protein is CASSLGLGEQFF.

V usage is TRBV27 and J usage is TRBJ1-1, with 8 bases identical to TRBD1. V shed 6 bases, J shed 11 bases, and the junction held 14 bases outside the gene matches. Germline CDR1 and CDR2: MNHEY and SMNVEV (reference sequence). The CDR3 runs 14 residues. The CDR3 sequence is CASRRQQGALDAFF. The CDR3 nucleotides read TGTGCCAGCAGACGGCAGCAGGGGGCTTTAGACGCTTTCTTT.

Concerning this clone itself: The junction departs from germline at one end; a sequencing error may be responsible. The V gene is TRBV6-1, the J gene TRBJ2-3; 7 nucleotides agree with TRBD1. Germline V lookup: CDR1 MNHNS, CDR2 SASEGT. The CDR3 loop spans 14 amino acids. The CDR3 nucleotides are TGTGCCAGCACTCCGGGACAGTCCACATATACGCAGTATTTT. This gives the protein CASTPGQSTYTQYF.

J is TRBJ2-3 and V is TRBV19; 11 nucleotides line up with TRBD2. After removal of 8 bases from V and 5 bases from J, the junction contained 6 bases not matched to a gene. The CDR3 length is 14 residues. CDR1 LNHDA and CDR2 SQIVND come from the germline V gene (reference sequence). In DNA form, the CDR3 reads TGTGCCAGTGGTGTAGCGGGGGGGAAAGATACGCAGTATTTT. Translated: CASGVAGGKDTQYF.

The rearrangement uses TRBV20-1 and TRBJ2-1; D is uncertain. The V end lost 3 bases, the J end lost 12 bases, and 12 bases lay between the germline ends. Germline-derived CDR1 and CDR2 are DFQATT and SNEGSKA (reference sequence). The CDR3 sequence is 11 residues long. The CDR3 is CSASRERAQFF. CDR3 DNA sequence: TGCAGTGCTAGCCGAGAGCGAGCGCAGTTCTTC.

The chain uses TRBV6-6 and TRBJ2-4, with 8 bases identical to TRBD1. Germline assignment: CDR1 MNHNY and CDR2 SVGAGI (reference sequence). This CDR3 comprises 16 residues. The V and J ends lost 6 bases and 1 base, in that order; junction bases with no gene match: 8. This chain's CDR3 is CASSRQGSGAKNIQYF. The CDR3 DNA follows: TGTGCCAGCAGCAGACAGGGGAGCGGGGCCAAAAACATTCAGTACTTC.

Here the CDR3 DNA reads TGTGCCAGCAGGGTACAGGGGGCTATACCCTATGGCTACACCTTC. It is translated as CASRVQGAIPYGYTF. The rearrangement uses TRBV6-1 and TRBJ1-2, with 9 bases identical to TRBD1. CDR3 length: 15 residues. Trimming took 6 bases from V and 4 from J; bases not matched to a gene: 9. Germline CDR1 is MNHNS and CDR2 is SASEGT.

This sequence joins TRBV30 and TRBJ2-1; 10 nucleotides align to TRBD2. Germline V gives CDR1 GTSNPN, CDR2 SVGIG (reference sequence). J was trimmed by 3 bases and V by 2 bases; bases with no gene match: 4. The CDR3 is 15 amino acids. The CDR3, as DNA: TGTGCCTGGAGTCTAGCGGGGGTAAACTACAATGAGCAGTTCTTC. Its protein is CAWSLAGVNYNEQFF.

The chain joins TRBV19 to TRBJ1-2, with D perhaps TRBD1 (5 bases). The CDR3 contains 13 residues. Germline CDR1 and CDR2: LNHDA and SQIVND (reference sequence). V dropped 8 bases and J dropped 8 bases, with 18 bases sitting between them. The CDR3 DNA reads TGTGCCAGTTGGGGCGCGGGGCGCCGCGGCTACACCTTC. Translating gives CASWGAGRRGYTF.

The J gene is TRBJ1-1, the V gene TRBV30; D unclear. Germline assignment: CDR1 GTSNPN and CDR2 SVGIG (reference sequence). Trimming pared 4 bases from V and 0 bases from J, leaving 6 bases between. The CDR3 runs 12 residues. CDR3 sequence reads: CAWTPVNTEAFF. The CDR3 DNA sequence: TGTGCCTGGACCCCCGTGAACACTGAAGCTTTCTTT.

This clone was found a few times. The CDR3 loop is CASSPTGVGETQYF. Written as DNA, the CDR3 is TGTGCCAGCAGCCCGACAGGGGTGGGGGAGACCCAGTACTTC. This rearrangement joins TRBV5-6 to TRBJ2-5, with 8 positions matching TRBD1. Germline assignment: CDR1 SGHDT and CDR2 YYEEEE. The CDR3 totals 14 residues. V lost 4 bases, J lost 5 bases, and 7 bases stayed unmatched.

The genes are TRBV14 and TRBJ2-7; D unclear. The germline CDR1 and CDR2 sequences are SGHDN and FVKESK. The V gene lost 0 bases and the J gene lost 5 bases, with 8 bases spanning the gap. The CDR3 sequence is 13 residues long. The CDR3 region has the DNA TGTGCCAGCAGCCAAGATCATGTCCACGAGCAGTACTTC. As protein: CASSQDHVHEQYF.

The chain recombines TRBV7-2 with TRBJ2-7; TRBD1 might be the D (5 bases). V was shortened by 5 bases and J by 3 bases, with 17 bases between the two germline ends. The germline CDR1 and CDR2 sequences are SGHTA and FQGNSA. This CDR3 region has 15 residues. CDR3 residues: CASSVRDSAHYEQYF. CDR3 DNA: TGTGCCAGCAGCGTCAGGGATTCAGCCCACTACGAGCAGTACTTC.

The chain has TRBV28 and TRBJ1-4; 9 bases align to TRBD1. After removal of 6 bases from V and 5 bases from J, the junction contained 4 bases not matched to a gene. The CDR3 is 14 residues long. Per germline, CDR1 MDHEN and CDR2 SYDVKM. CDR3 loop: CASRRTGANEKLFF. CDR3 in DNA: TGTGCCAGCAGAAGGACAGGGGCAAATGAAAAACTGTTTTTT.

V and J are TRBV7-2 and TRBJ2-7; 9 nucleotides agree with TRBD2. This CDR3 is built from 16 residues. With 3 bases clipped from V and 4 bases from J, the junction kept 10 bases outside the gene matches. Germline V CDR1 and CDR2: SGHTA, FQGNSA. This chain's CDR3 is CASSLGLASLGYEQYF. The CDR3, as DNA: TGTGCCAGCAGCTTGGGACTAGCCTCCCTTGGGTACGAGCAGTACTTC.

This clone was picked up a small number of times. This chain links TRBV10-3 with TRBJ1-2; 7 bases line up with TRBD1. This CDR3 is 13 amino acids long. Germline assignment: CDR1 ENHRY and CDR2 SYGVKD. V shed 3 bases and J 7 bases; nucleotides not matched to a gene: 5. The DNA for the CDR3 is TGTGCCATCAGTGAACAGGGGTTCTTTGGCTACACCTTC. It translates to CAISEQGFFGYTF.

This chain's CDR3 is CASREARLNEKLFF. In DNA, the CDR3 is TGTGCCAGCAGGGAGGCCAGGCTAAATGAAAAACTGTTTTTT. The chain recombines TRBV2 with TRBJ1-4; D is uncertain. V lost 6 bases and J lost 5, with 13 bases in between. Germline CDR1 and CDR2: SNHLY and FYNNEI. The CDR3 is made up of 14 amino acids.

The rearrangement links TRBV6-1 to TRBJ1-3; 7 nucleotides align to TRBD1. The CDR3 is made up of 16 amino acids. CDR1 MNHNS and CDR2 SASEGT come from the germline V gene. The ends lost 3 bases at V and 3 bases at J; junction bases unmatched: 8. The CDR3 protein is CASSDEGARRGNTIYF. CDR3 DNA sequence: TGTGCCAGCAGTGACGAGGGGGCGCGGCGTGGAAACACCATATATTTT.

This sequence joins TRBV14 and TRBJ1-4, with D maybe TRBD1 (6 bases). CDR1 is SGHDN, CDR2 FVKESK, per germline. The CDR3 has 14 residues. The V end was cut by 4 bases, the J end by 8 bases, with 14 bases between. CDR3 in amino acids: CASSLGAGGEKLFF. The DNA for the CDR3 is TGTGCCAGCAGCCTGGGGGCAGGAGGAGAAAAACTGTTTTTT. Together with reference TRBV14 and TRBJ1-4, the CDR3 gives the full variable domain: EAGVTQFPSHSVIEKGQTVTLRCDPISGHDNLYWYRRVMGKEIKFLLHFVKESKQDESGMPNNRFLAERTGGTYSTLKVQPAELEDSGVYFCASSLGAGGEKLFFGSGTQLSVL.

The rearrangement uses TRBV29-1 and TRBJ2-1; D might be TRBD2 (6 bases). The CDR3 spans 13 residues. Germline V gives CDR1 SQVTM, CDR2 ANQGSEA. Trimming took off 7 bases at V and 1 base at J, with 11 bases between the two ends. This CDR3 is CSGERASYNEQFF. The CDR3 DNA reads TGCAGCGGAGAGCGGGCGTCCTACAATGAGCAGTTCTTC.

V usage is TRBV6-4 and J usage is TRBJ2-3, with a weak D call TRBD1 (5 bases). CDR3 length: 14 amino acids. Germline V gene data show CDR1 as MRHNA and CDR2 as SNTAGT. Trimming stripped 3 bases from V and 3 bases from J, with 10 bases between. DNA for the CDR3: TGTGCCAGCAGTGAGGGCAGGGCGACAGATACGCAGTATTTT. It codes for CASSEGRATDTQYF.

The V and J genes are TRBV5-1 and TRBJ2-7; D unclear. The CDR3 spans 13 residues. Germline CDR1 SGHRS, CDR2 YFSETQ. V lost 0 bases to trimming and J lost 0 bases, with 4 bases between them. CDR3 nucleotides: TGCGCCAGCAGCTTGGCGAGCTCCTACGAGCAGTACTTC. Protein product: CASSLASSYEQYF.

The J gene is TRBJ1-2, the V gene TRBV29-1; perhaps TRBD1 as D (5 bases). The CDR3 is 16 amino acids. Per the germline V gene, CDR1 is SQVTM and CDR2 is ANQGSEA. Deletions cut 2 bases from V and 4 bases from J, with 20 bases between. CDR3 residues: CSVELGWAGSAYGYTF. CDR3 nucleotide sequence: TGCAGCGTTGAATTAGGGTGGGCAGGGTCGGCCTATGGCTACACCTTC.

This sequence joins TRBV11-2 and TRBJ2-1; D possibly corresponds to TRBD1 (6 bases). This CDR3 spans 15 amino acids. V lost 0 bases and J 9 bases, leaving 15 bases between the germline ends. CDR1 SGHAT and CDR2 FQNNGV come from the germline V gene. CDR3: CASSLEGWRGGEQFF. Here the CDR3 DNA reads TGTGCCAGCAGCTTAGAAGGGTGGCGAGGGGGTGAGCAGTTCTTC.

The genes are TRBV6-1 and TRBJ2-5; possibly TRBD1 for D (6 bases). Germline V gives CDR1 MNHNS, CDR2 SASEGT. The CDR3 extends over 15 amino acids. Trimming pared 6 bases from V and 3 bases from J, leaving 17 bases between. The CDR3 loop is CASSRGVTGEETQYF. Here the CDR3 DNA reads TGTGCCAGCAGCCGAGGGGTGACAGGAGAAGAGACCCAGTACTTC.

The chain employs TRBV5-1 and TRBJ2-3; no firm D call. V was cut by 4 bases and J by 0 bases, with 9 bases left in between. The CDR3 has 14 residues. Germline CDR1 is SGHRS and CDR2 is YFSETQ. The CDR3 DNA follows: TGCGCCAGCAGCCTTGAGACTAGCACAGATACGCAGTATTTT. Translating it yields CASSLETSTDTQYF.

The rearrangement joins TRBV6-5 to TRBJ2-7, with D possibly matching TRBD1 (6 bases). CDR1 and CDR2 (germline): MNHEY, SVGAGI. This CDR3 has 15 residues. Trimming removed 2 bases at V and 2 bases at J, with 13 bases between. CDR3 sequence reads: CASSYTGTLPYEQYF. The CDR3 region has the DNA TGTGCCAGCAGTTACACAGGGACATTACCCTACGAGCAGTACTTC.

The rearrangement uses TRBV2 and TRBJ2-1, with TRBD2 identical over 7 bases. V trimming: 6 bases; J trimming: 6 bases; junction bases outside the gene matches: 11. Germline V gene lookup returns CDR1 SNHLY and CDR2 FYNNEI. CDR3 length: 15 residues. CDR3: CASRPGRTLGNEQFF. The DNA for the CDR3 is TGTGCCAGCAGACCCGGGAGGACCCTTGGCAATGAGCAGTTCTTC.

This chain uses TRBV2 with TRBJ2-7; TRBD1 matches 10 bases. The length of the CDR3 is 15 residues. In germline, CDR1 is SNHLY, CDR2 FYNNEI. Trimming took 5 bases from V and 0 from J; bases not matched to a gene: 4. CDR3 region: CASSRGQGSSYEQYF. DNA of the CDR3: TGTGCCAGCAGTCGGGGACAGGGGAGCTCCTACGAGCAGTACTTC. Based on the CDR3 plus reference TRBV2 and TRBJ2-7, the full variable domain is EPEVTQTPSHQVTQMGQEVILRCVPISNHLYFYWYRQILGQKVEFLVSFYNNEISEKSEIFDDQFSVERPDGSNFTLKIRSTKLEDSAMYFCASSRGQGSSYEQYFGPGTRLTVT.

The V and J genes are TRBV30 and TRBJ2-2; D gene uncertain. Trimming cost V 5 bases and J 1 base, with 8 bases left between them. The germline V gene has CDR1 GTSNPN and CDR2 SVGIG (reference sequence). This CDR3 has 13 amino acids. CDR3 bases: TGTGCCTGGGGAGACCAGAACACCGGGGAGCTGTTTTTT. It is translated as CAWGDQNTGELFF.